The source of this T cell receptor (beta chain) is a study of blood T cells in healthy people across ages. Study details: Template switching retrieved approximately one barcoded beta molecule for each two T cells.

Study-wide results and caveats: Strongly correlated with naive T cell percentage was TCR beta diversity. TCR beta diversity per million T cells fell roughly linearly with age.

Regarding this clonotype: The antigen is not known.

CDR3 length equals 14 residues. The V end lost 0 bases, the J end lost 3 bases, and 5 bases lay between the germline ends. The V gene's germline CDR1 is KGHSH and CDR2 LQKENI. A sample-barcoded 5' primer and a J-beta primer mix were used in a second PCR of about 7 to 12 cycles. Individual samples furnished no less than 3 million CDR3-containing paired-end reads apiece. TCRdb reprocessed the 5' RACE reads via MiXCR and lists one record per CDR3 protein. This sample has 1.5 million to 2 million distinct CDR3 sequences, with around half found just once. This receptor was taken from a woman aged 40-49 years in good health. Sequencing used blood. This chain joins TRBV18 and TRBJ1-4; no reliable D call. CDR3 nucleotides: TGTGCCAGCTCACCACCGGGCCCTAATGAAAAACTGTTTTTT. Its protein product is CASSPPGPNEKLFF.